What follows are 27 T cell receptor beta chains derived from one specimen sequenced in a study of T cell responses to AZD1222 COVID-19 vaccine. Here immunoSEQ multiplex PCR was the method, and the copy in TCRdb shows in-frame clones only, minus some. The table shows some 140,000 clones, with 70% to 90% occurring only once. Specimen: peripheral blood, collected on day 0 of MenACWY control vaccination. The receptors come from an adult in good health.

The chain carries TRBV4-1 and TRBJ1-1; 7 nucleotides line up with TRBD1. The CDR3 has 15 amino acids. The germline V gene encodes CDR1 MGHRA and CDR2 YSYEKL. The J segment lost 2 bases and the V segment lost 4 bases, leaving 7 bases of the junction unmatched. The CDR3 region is CASSLRDSQNTEAFF. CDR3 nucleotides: TGCGCCAGCAGCCTCCGGGACAGTCAAAACACTGAAGCTTTCTTT.

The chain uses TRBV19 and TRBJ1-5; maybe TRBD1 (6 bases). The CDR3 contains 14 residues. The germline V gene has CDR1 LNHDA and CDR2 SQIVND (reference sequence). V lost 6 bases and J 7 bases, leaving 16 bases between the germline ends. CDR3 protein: CASRSRTGSQPQHF. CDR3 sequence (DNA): TGTGCCAGTAGGTCTCGAACAGGGAGCCAGCCCCAGCATTTT. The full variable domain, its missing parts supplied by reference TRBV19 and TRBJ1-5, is DGGITQSPKYLFRKEGQNVTLSCEQNLNHDAMYWYRQDPGQGLRLIYYSQIVNDFQKGDIAEGYSVSREKKESFPLTVTSAQKNPTAFYLCASRSRTGSQPQHFGDGTRLSIL.

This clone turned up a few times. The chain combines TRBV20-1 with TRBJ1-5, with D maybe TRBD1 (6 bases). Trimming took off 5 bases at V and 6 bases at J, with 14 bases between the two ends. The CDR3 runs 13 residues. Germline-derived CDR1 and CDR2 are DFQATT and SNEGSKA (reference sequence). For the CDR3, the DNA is TGCAGTGCTGGTGGGGGGCAGGGTCAGCCCCAGCATTTT. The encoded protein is CSAGGGQGQPQHF.

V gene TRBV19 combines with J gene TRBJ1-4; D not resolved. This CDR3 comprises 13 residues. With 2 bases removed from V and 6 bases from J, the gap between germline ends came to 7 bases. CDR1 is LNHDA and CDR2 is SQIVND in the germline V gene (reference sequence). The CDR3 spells CASSISAYEKLFF. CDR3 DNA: TGTGCCAGTAGTATATCAGCTTATGAAAAACTGTTTTTT.

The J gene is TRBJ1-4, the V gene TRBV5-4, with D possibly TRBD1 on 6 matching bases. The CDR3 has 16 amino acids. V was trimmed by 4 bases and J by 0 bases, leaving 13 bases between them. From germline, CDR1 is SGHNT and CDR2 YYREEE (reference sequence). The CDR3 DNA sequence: TGTGCCAGCAGCCTGGACAGACCAGCAACTAATGAAAAACTGTTTTTT. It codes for CASSLDRPATNEKLFF.

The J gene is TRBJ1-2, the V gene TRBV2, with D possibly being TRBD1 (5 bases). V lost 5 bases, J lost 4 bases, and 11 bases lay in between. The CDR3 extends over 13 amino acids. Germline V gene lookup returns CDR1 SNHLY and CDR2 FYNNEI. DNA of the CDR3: TGTGCCAGCAGTCGGGACTCGGTCTATGGCTACACCTTC. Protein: CASSRDSVYGYTF.

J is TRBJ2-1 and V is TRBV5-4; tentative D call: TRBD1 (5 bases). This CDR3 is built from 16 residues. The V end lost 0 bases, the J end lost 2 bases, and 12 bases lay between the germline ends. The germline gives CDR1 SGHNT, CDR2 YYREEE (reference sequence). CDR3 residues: CASSLVGLGTYNEQFF. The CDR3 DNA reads TGTGCCAGCAGCTTGGTGGGGCTGGGGACCTACAATGAGCAGTTCTTC.

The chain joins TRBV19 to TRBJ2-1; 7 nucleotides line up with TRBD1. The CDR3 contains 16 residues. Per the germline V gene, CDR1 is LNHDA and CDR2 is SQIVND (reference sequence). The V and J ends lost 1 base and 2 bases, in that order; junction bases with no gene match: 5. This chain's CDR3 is CASSIGVGQAYNEQFF. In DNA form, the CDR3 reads TGTGCCAGTAGTATAGGAGTAGGACAGGCCTACAATGAGCAGTTCTTC.

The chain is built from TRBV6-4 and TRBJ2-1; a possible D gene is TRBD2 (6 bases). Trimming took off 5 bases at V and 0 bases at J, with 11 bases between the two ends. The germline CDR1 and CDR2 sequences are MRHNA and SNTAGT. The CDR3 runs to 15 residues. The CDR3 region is CASSLTRSSYNEQFF. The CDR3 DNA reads TGTGCCAGCAGTCTGACTAGAAGCTCCTACAATGAGCAGTTCTTC.

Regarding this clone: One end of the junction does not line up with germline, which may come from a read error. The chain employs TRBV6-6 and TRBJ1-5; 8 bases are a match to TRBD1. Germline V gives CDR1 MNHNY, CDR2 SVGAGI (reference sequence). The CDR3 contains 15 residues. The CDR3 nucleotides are TGTGCCAGCAGTTACCGAGGACAGGGCGATCAGCGCCAGCATTTT. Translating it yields CASSYRGQGDQRQHF.

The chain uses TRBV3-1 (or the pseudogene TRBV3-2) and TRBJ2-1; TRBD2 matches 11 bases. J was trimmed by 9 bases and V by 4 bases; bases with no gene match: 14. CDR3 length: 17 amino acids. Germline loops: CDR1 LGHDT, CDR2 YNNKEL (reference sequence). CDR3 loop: CASSPRLAGFISPEQFF. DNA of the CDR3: TGTGCCAGCAGCCCCAGACTAGCGGGATTTATTAGCCCTGAGCAGTTCTTC.

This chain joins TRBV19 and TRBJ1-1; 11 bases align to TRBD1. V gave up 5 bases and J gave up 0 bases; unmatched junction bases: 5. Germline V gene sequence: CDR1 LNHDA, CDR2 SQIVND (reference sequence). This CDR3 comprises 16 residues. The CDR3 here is CASSPRTGGLNTEAFF. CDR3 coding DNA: TGTGCCAGTAGTCCCCGGACAGGGGGCCTGAACACTGAAGCTTTCTTT.

The CDR3 here is CASSQSRFRDEVDQGRYEQYF. As DNA, the CDR3 is TGTGCCAGCAGCCAATCGCGGTTTAGGGACGAAGTTGACCAGGGCAGATACGAGCAGTACTTC. The chain carries TRBV3-1 (or the pseudogene TRBV3-2) and TRBJ2-7; D is tentatively TRBD1 or TRBD2 (5 bases each). In germline, CDR1 is LGHDT, CDR2 YNNKEL (reference sequence). With 2 bases removed from V and 4 bases from J, the gap between germline ends came to 33 bases. The CDR3 contains 21 residues.

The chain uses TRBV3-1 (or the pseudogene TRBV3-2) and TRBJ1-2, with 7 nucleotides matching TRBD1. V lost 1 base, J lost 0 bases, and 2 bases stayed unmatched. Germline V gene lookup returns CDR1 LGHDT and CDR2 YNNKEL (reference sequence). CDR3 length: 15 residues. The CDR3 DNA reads TGTGCCAGCAGCCAAGGACAGGGTGCTAACTATGGCTACACCTTC. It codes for CASSQGQGANYGYTF.

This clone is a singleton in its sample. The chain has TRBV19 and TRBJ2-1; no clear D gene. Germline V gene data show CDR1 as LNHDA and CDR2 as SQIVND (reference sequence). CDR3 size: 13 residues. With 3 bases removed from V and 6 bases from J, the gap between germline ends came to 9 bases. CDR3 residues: CASSIRAVNEQFF. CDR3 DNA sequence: TGTGCCAGTAGTATTCGGGCAGTCAATGAGCAGTTCTTC.

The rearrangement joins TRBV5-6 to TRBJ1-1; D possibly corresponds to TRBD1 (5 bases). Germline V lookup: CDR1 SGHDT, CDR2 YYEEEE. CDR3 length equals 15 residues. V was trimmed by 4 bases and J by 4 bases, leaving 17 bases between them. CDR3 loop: CASSLGGGAGTEAFF. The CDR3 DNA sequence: TGTGCCAGCAGCCTCGGGGGAGGGGCGGGCACTGAAGCTTTCTTT.

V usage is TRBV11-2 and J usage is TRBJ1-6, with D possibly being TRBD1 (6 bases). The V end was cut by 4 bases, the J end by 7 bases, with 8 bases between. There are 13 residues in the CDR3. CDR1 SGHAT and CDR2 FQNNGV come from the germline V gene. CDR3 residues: CASSSGQNSPLHF. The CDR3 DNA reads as TGTGCCAGCAGCTCCGGACAGAATTCACCCCTCCACTTT.

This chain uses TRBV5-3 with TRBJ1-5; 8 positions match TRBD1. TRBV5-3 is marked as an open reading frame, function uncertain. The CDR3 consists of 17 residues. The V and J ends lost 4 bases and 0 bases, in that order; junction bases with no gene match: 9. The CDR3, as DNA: TGTGCCAGAAGCCGAATCGGGACAGGATTTAGCAATCAGCCCCAGCATTTT. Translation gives CARSRIGTGFSNQPQHF.

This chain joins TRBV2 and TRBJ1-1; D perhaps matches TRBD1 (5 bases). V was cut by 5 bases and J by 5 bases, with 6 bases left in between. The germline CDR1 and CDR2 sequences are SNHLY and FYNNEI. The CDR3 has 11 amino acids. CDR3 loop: CASSRGTEAFF. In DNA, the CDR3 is TGTGCCAGCAGTAGGGGTACTGAAGCTTTCTTT.

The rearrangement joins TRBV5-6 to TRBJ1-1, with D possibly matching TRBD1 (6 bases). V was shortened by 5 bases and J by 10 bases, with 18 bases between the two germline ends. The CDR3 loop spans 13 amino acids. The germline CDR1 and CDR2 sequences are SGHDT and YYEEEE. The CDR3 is CASRPTGLELAFF. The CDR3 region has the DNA TGTGCCAGCAGACCGACAGGCCTCGAGCTAGCTTTCTTT.

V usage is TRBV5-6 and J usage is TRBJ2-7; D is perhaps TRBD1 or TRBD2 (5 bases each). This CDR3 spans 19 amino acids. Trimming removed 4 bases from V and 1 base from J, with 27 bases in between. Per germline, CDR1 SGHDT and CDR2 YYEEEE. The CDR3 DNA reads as TGTGCCAGCAGCGTGGGGACGTTACCCAGCATAGATCCTTCCTACGAGCAGTACTTC. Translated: CASSVGTLPSIDPSYEQYF. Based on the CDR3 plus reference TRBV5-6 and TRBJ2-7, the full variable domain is DAGVTQSPTHLIKTRGQQVTLRCSPKSGHDTVSWYQQALGQGPQFIFQYYEEEERQRGNFPDRFSGHQFPNYSSELNVNALLLGDSALYLCASSVGTLPSIDPSYEQYFGPGTRLTVT.

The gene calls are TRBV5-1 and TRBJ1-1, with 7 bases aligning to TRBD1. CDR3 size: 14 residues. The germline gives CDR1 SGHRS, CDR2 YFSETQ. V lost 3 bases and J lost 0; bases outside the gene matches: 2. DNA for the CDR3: TGCGCCAGCAGCTCCAGGGGGATGAACACTGAAGCTTTCTTT. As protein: CASSSRGMNTEAFF.

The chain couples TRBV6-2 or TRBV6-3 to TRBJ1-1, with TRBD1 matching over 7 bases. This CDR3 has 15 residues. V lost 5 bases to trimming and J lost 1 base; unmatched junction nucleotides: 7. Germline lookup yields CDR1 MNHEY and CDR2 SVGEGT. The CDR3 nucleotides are TGTGCCAGCAGTACGAGACAGGGTAGGAACACTGAAGCTTTCTTT. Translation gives CASSTRQGRNTEAFF.

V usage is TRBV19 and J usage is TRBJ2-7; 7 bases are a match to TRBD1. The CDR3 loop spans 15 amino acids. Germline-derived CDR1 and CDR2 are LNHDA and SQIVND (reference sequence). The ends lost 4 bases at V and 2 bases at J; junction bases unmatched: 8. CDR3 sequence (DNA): TGTGCCAGTAGTAGAGGGGACAGATATACCTACGAGCAGTACTTC. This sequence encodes CASSRGDRYTYEQYF.

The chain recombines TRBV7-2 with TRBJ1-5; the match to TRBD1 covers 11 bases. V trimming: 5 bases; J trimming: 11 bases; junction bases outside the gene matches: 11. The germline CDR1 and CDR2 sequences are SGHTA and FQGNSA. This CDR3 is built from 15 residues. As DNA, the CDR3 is TGTGCCAGCAGCCCAGGGGACAGGGGGGTATCGGCCCAGCATTTT. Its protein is CASSPGDRGVSAQHF.

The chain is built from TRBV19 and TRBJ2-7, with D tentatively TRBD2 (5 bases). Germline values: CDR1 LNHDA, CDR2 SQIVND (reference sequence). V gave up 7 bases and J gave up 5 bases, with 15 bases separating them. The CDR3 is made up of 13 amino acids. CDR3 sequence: CASTPPSGNEQYF. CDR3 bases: TGTGCCAGTACCCCCCCAAGCGGTAACGAGCAGTACTTC.

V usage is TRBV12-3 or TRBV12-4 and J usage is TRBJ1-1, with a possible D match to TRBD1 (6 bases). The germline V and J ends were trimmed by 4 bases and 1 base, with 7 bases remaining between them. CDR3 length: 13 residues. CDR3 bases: TGTGCCAGCAGTTCGACAGGGAACACTGAAGCTTTCTTT. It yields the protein CASSSTGNTEAFF.